The TCR beta chain described here comes from a study of CD8 T cells in ankylosing spondylitis (dated by TCRdb to 2016 to 2017). Some background on the complete study: To find TCR variants linked to disease, the study profiled T cell receptor beta repertoires in ankylosing spondylitis patients and healthy donors. The full study cohort comprised about 23 ankylosing spondylitis patients and over 95 healthy donors. Samples of peripheral blood were taken, and for ankylosing spondylitis patients, synovial fluid was collected as well. Study-wide findings and limitations: Blood from ankylosing spondylitis patients appeared to be characterized by a TCR beta motif composed of eight or nine highly homologous amino acid variants. A CD8+ phenotype was shown by the disease-linked clones, which were found at relatively low frequencies in peripheral blood. The disease-linked clones were reported as significantly enriched in matched synovial fluid samples from ankylosing spondylitis patients. Some TCR beta motif variants had previously been reported in synovial fluid and blood of reactive arthritis patients, which suggested common disease-initiation mechanisms.

This sample was sequenced with an Illumina MiSeq. Quantitative 5'-RACE with molecular barcodes was the method used to prepare the TCR beta libraries. As for the authors' bioinformatics: A new computational method based on a probabilistic model of VDJ rearrangement was used to identify disease-linked TCR variants. In TCRdb, the public reads were trimmed at Q25 with fastp and aligned with MiXCR, with productive beta chains retained. Under each unique CDR3 protein, matching rows form one entry showing the most common genes and DNA. The authors' filters were not applied to this entry. This sample gives around 30,000 distinct CDR3 sequences in total; approximately 14% of them show up just once. The ten largest make up about a third of the sample. This clonotype came up many times. This clone's antigen is unknown. No quality values exist for individual bases; no much larger clone is one base distant. The junction shows trimming of 0 bases on V and 0 bases on J, plus 13 bases between the germline ends. The germline V gene (reference sequence) gives CDR1 as DFQATT and CDR2 as SNEGSKA. There are 16 amino acids in the CDR3, from cysteine to phenylalanine inclusive. Only the CDR3 portion is preserved as DNA: 48 bases, with reading frame beginning at the first base.

The V and J segments used are TRBV20-1 and TRBJ2-3; the D gene lacks a confident call. Material: blood. This receptor was identified in a male donor with ankylosing spondylitis or in good health (not recorded which). The nucleotide sequence reads TGCAGTGCTAGAGATCATCAGCGCTCTAGCACAGATACGCAGTATTTT. Translated, it gives CSARDHQRSSTDTQYF.